This entry is about one T cell receptor (beta chain). Participants were aged about 18 to 90 years, lived in 24 US areas, and enrolled virtually. Cohort allocation depended upon clinical history that participants reported. The length of the CDR3 is 16 residues. Germline values: CDR1 SGHRS, CDR2 YFSETQ. The V gene end was trimmed by 4 bases and the J gene end by 7 bases; junction bases not matched to a gene: 13. The data originate from a study of blood T cell repertoires in COVID-19. Study in general: The analysed material was cDNA or gDNA that came from T cells, B-cell-depleted T cells, or PBMCs.

Authors' processing steps: Reference gene primers were amplified, and this amplification served to estimate nucleated cell counts. Method: immunoSEQ multiplex PCR; TCRdb's copy keeps in-frame clones and lacks some. For V, J and clone size, that table is used; D and trimming come from the DNA. The table has about 430,000 clones, over 75% seen once. The chain links TRBV5-1 to TRBJ2-7; TRBD2 matches at 11 bases. This sequence originates from a woman between 25 and 40 years old with acute COVID-19. Specimen: PBMCs or T cells enriched from blood (not recorded which). Written as DNA, the CDR3 is TGCGCCAGCAGCACTCCGACTAGCGGGGCTGCCTGGGAGCAGTACTTC. Amino acid sequence: CASSTPTSGAAWEQYF.